The 25 T cell receptor beta chains reported below all come from one sample, sequenced in a study of blood T cell repertoires in COVID-19 (dated by TCRdb to 2018 to 2021). The library was built by means of the immunoSEQ multiplex PCR assay. The immuneACCESS repertoire file appears here via TCRdb, limited to in-frame rearrangements. These files lack a portion of the clones; in checked studies, under half of the deficit traces to unresolved V genes, and the cause of the others is not known. For this sample the table gives about 90,000 clones, of which more than 75% were detected only once. The ten largest clones take up 7% of the sample. Sequencing was done on a sample of peripheral blood. Every receptor here comes from a man between 70 and 80 years old with acute or convalescent COVID-19.

As DNA, the CDR3 is TGTGCCAGCAGTTTGGGAGGGCCCCGCGGCTACACCTTC. It encodes CASSLGGPRGYTF. The rearrangement uses TRBV12-3 or TRBV12-4 and TRBJ1-2, with unresolved D. The CDR3 length is 13 residues. Trimming left V 3 bases short and J 8 bases short, with 13 bases between.

This clone has more than one count but fewer than ten. CDR3 nucleotides: TGCGCCAGCAGCTCGGAAGCCGGGAGTCGGGGATCACCCCTCCACTTT. This sequence encodes CASSSEAGSRGSPLHF. V is TRBV5-1 and J is TRBJ1-6; D remains ambiguous. This CDR3 is built from 16 residues. V was shortened by 3 bases and J by 10 bases, with 20 bases between the two germline ends. Germline assignment: CDR1 SGHRS and CDR2 YFSETQ.

J is TRBJ2-2 and V is TRBV11-2; a weak D match, TRBD1 (5 bases). The CDR3 covers 13 residues. Germline loops: CDR1 SGHAT, CDR2 FQNNGV. V dropped 1 base and J dropped 6 bases, with 6 bases sitting between them. CDR3 region: CASSLVGAGELFF. The CDR3 nucleotides are TGTGCCAGCAGCTTAGTAGGGGCCGGGGAGCTGTTTTTT.

This clone has more than one count but fewer than ten. The chain combines TRBV6-1 with TRBJ2-2; the match to TRBD1 covers 10 bases. Trimming cost V 4 bases and J 7 bases; bases outside gene matches: 9. The CDR3 totals 16 residues. The germline CDR1 and CDR2 sequences are MNHNS and SASEGT. CDR3 sequence (DNA): TGTGCCAGCAGTGCAGACAGGGGGCAGGATGTCGGGGAGCTGTTTTTT. Translation gives CASSADRGQDVGELFF.

In its sample, this clone was seen a few times. The chain has TRBV5-1 and TRBJ2-3; TRBD1 aligns across 7 bases. Unmatched junction bases numbered 2, after V lost 3 bases and J lost 4 bases. CDR1 and CDR2 from the germline V gene are SGHRS and YFSETQ. The CDR3 loop spans 13 amino acids. CDR3 protein: CASSSGQPDTQYF. The CDR3 DNA sequence: TGCGCCAGCAGCTCGGGACAGCCAGATACGCAGTATTTT.

This clone has just one count. This chain uses TRBV29-1 with TRBJ2-3, with TRBD2 matching 7 bases. CDR3 size: 16 residues. Trimming took 4 bases from V and 0 from J; bases not matched to a gene: 10. Per the germline V gene, CDR1 is SQVTM and CDR2 is ANQGSEA. CDR3 in DNA: TGCAGCGTTGCTCCACTAGCGATCGGTAGCACAGATACGCAGTATTTT. Its translation is CSVAPLAIGSTDTQYF.

V is TRBV30 and J is TRBJ1-1, with D hard to call. The germline V gene has CDR1 GTSNPN and CDR2 SVGIG (reference sequence). This CDR3 is 12 amino acids long. The V gene lost 4 bases and the J gene lost 4 bases, with 10 bases spanning the gap. The CDR3 loop reads CAWTREGTEAFF. CDR3 coding DNA: TGTGCCTGGACTAGGGAGGGCACTGAAGCTTTCTTT.

The chain employs TRBV19 and TRBJ1-5; D might be TRBD1 (5 bases). Trimming cost V 3 bases and J 1 base, with 13 bases left between them. Germline V CDR1 and CDR2: LNHDA, SQIVND (reference sequence). This CDR3 has 16 amino acids. The CDR3 DNA is TGTGCCAGTAGTATGCAGGGAGGTGTAAGCAATCAGCCCCAGCATTTT. Amino acids: CASSMQGGVSNQPQHF.

The CDR3 region is CATSGGFPGELFF. Written as DNA, the CDR3 is TGTGCCACCAGTGGAGGATTCCCCGGGGAGCTGTTTTTT. The rearrangement uses TRBV24-1 and TRBJ2-2; D not certain. Trimming shortened V by 5 bases and J by 6 bases, and 9 bases separated the two germline ends. The CDR3 totals 13 residues. Germline V gene lookup returns CDR1 KGHDR and CDR2 SFDVKD.

The rearrangement links TRBV10-3 to TRBJ2-3; weak D call: TRBD1 (6 bases). Trimming left V 8 bases short and J 0 bases short, with 15 bases between. CDR1 is ENHRY and CDR2 is SYGVKD in the germline V gene. The CDR3 spans 15 residues. CDR3 amino acids: CAIRARDKSTDTQYF. The CDR3, as DNA: TGTGCCATCCGAGCCCGGGACAAGAGCACAGATACGCAGTATTTT.

The chain is built from TRBV5-6 and TRBJ2-5, with 8 bases lining up with TRBD1. The CDR3 length is 14 residues. Germline V gene data show CDR1 as SGHDT and CDR2 as YYEEEE. With V trimmed by 4 bases and J by 4 bases, 6 bases remained unmatched. Written as DNA, the CDR3 is TGTGCCAGCAGCCCCGACAGGGGCGGAGAGACCCAGTACTTC. Its translation is CASSPDRGGETQYF.

The chain couples TRBV4-1 to TRBJ2-1; 9 bases are shared with TRBD2. The CDR3 contains 17 residues. Losses at the gene ends were 4 bases for V and 12 bases for J; bases not matched to a gene: 19. Per the germline V gene, CDR1 is MGHRA and CDR2 is YSYEKL. Written as DNA, the CDR3 is TGCGCCAGCAGCCCCGGAGCCGCGAGGGGGCGGGGGGGTAGGCAGTTCTTC. This sequence encodes CASSPGAARGRGGRQFF.

The V gene is TRBV29-1, the J gene TRBJ2-1; weak D call: TRBD2 (6 bases). Germline V gene sequence: CDR1 SQVTM, CDR2 ANQGSEA. This CDR3 spans 12 amino acids. Trimming took off 2 bases at V and 6 bases at J, with 8 bases between the two ends. CDR3 amino acids: CSVELEGNEQFF. Written as DNA, the CDR3 is TGCAGCGTTGAACTGGAGGGCAATGAGCAGTTCTTC.

The rearrangement links TRBV30 to TRBJ1-1; no clear D gene. This CDR3 is 14 amino acids long. Trimming stripped 0 bases from V and 1 base from J, with 9 bases between. Germline CDR1 GTSNPN, CDR2 SVGIG (reference sequence). In DNA, the CDR3 is TGTGCCTGGAGTGTTGGTGCAGGGAACACTGAAGCTTTCTTT. Translating it yields CAWSVGAGNTEAFF.

The chain recombines TRBV15 with TRBJ2-3; TRBD2 matches 8 bases. The CDR3 totals 15 residues. The J segment lost 2 bases and the V segment lost 2 bases, leaving 3 bases of the junction unmatched. The germline CDR1 and CDR2 sequences are LNHNV and YYDKDF (reference sequence). CDR3: CATSRTAGATDTQYF. Written as DNA, the CDR3 is TGTGCCACCAGCAGAACAGCGGGAGCCACAGATACGCAGTATTTT.

The chain carries TRBV4-2 and TRBJ2-5; D not certain. V gave up 0 bases and J gave up 2 bases, with 19 bases separating them. The CDR3 sequence is 18 residues long. Germline CDR1 LGHNA, CDR2 YNFKEQ. CDR3 amino acids: CASSQDLSYSGNQETQYF. In nucleotides, the CDR3 is TGTGCCAGCAGCCAAGATTTGTCTTATTCAGGAAATCAAGAGACCCAGTACTTC.

The genes are TRBV5-4 and TRBJ1-5; 7 bases agree with TRBD1. Germline-derived CDR1 and CDR2 are SGHNT and YYREEE (reference sequence). J was trimmed by 2 bases and V by 5 bases; bases with no gene match: 4. The CDR3 has 14 residues. The chain's CDR3 is CASSAGQGNQPQHF. The CDR3 nucleotides read TGTGCCAGCAGTGCTGGACAGGGCAATCAGCCCCAGCATTTT.

The V call is TRBV24-1, the J call TRBJ2-7; no reliable D call. CDR1 is KGHDR and CDR2 is SFDVKD in the germline V gene. The CDR3 is 13 residues long. Trimming cost V 12 bases and J 3 bases, with 17 bases left between them. CDR3 in DNA: TGTGCCCGACGACCGAGACACCTCTACGAGCAGTACGTC. This sequence encodes CARRPRHLYEQYV.

The J gene is TRBJ2-5, the V gene TRBV28; 10 nucleotides align to TRBD2. With 3 bases clipped from V and 3 bases from J, the junction kept 1 base outside the gene matches. Germline lookup yields CDR1 MDHEN and CDR2 SYDVKM. This CDR3 is 14 amino acids long. CDR3 bases: TGTGCCAGCAGTTTGCTAGCGGGAGAAGAGACCCAGTACTTC. Translation gives CASSLLAGEETQYF.

This clone came up many times. This chain uses TRBV21-1 with TRBJ2-7; the DNA was not used to check the table's D call, TRBD2. TRBV21-1 is marked as a pseudogene. The CDR3 has 16 residues. DNA of the CDR3: TGTGCCAGCAGCAAAGTAAGTCAGCGGGGGAACTACGAGCAGTACGTC. It codes for CASSKVSQRGNYEQYV.

The J gene is TRBJ2-3, the V gene TRBV5-1, with D possibly being TRBD1 (5 bases). Trimming shortened V by 0 bases and J by 8 bases, and 13 bases separated the two germline ends. CDR1 and CDR2 from the germline V gene are SGHRS and YFSETQ. The CDR3 runs 14 residues. Written as DNA, the CDR3 is TGCGCCAGCAGCTTGGAACTCCCTAGGGGTACGCAGTATTTT. It specifies CASSLELPRGTQYF. Full variable domain (outside the CDR3, taken from reference TRBV5-1 and TRBJ2-3): KAGVTQTPRYLIKTRGQQVTLSCSPISGHRSVSWYQQTPGQGLQFLFEYFSETQRNKGNFPGRFSGRQFSNSRSEMNVSTLELGDSALYLCASSLELPRGTQYFGPGTRLTVL.

The sample holds many counts of this clone. This chain connects TRBV2 to TRBJ1-3; D unclear. The CDR3 is 14 amino acids. The germline CDR1 and CDR2 sequences are SNHLY and FYNNEI. The V gene lost 6 bases and the J gene lost 3 bases, with 12 bases spanning the gap. The CDR3 sequence is CASRSWQVGNTIYF. The CDR3 coding sequence is TGTGCCAGCAGGTCGTGGCAAGTTGGAAACACCATATATTTT.

The rearrangement uses TRBV24-1 and TRBJ1-5; a possible D gene is TRBD1 (6 bases). The CDR3 consists of 16 residues. From germline, CDR1 is KGHDR and CDR2 SFDVKD. Trimming pared 2 bases from V and 0 bases from J, leaving 10 bases between. CDR3 region: CATSDSRTVSNQPQHF. In nucleotides, the CDR3 is TGTGCCACCAGTGATTCTAGGACAGTTAGCAATCAGCCCCAGCATTTT.

The rearrangement links TRBV29-1 to TRBJ2-3; 8 bases agree with TRBD1. After removal of 7 bases from V and 1 base from J, the junction contained 7 bases not matched to a gene. Germline V gives CDR1 SQVTM, CDR2 ANQGSEA. The CDR3 totals 14 residues. The CDR3 sequence: CSALLQGGTDTQYF. The CDR3 DNA follows: TGCAGCGCCCTCCTACAGGGGGGCACAGATACGCAGTATTTT.

V usage is TRBV28 and J usage is TRBJ1-3, with D uncertain. V was cut by 2 bases and J by 0 bases, with 11 bases left in between. The CDR3 is 16 residues long. From germline, CDR1 is MDHEN and CDR2 SYDVKM. CDR3 amino acids: CASSLRVMSSGNTIYF. The CDR3 DNA follows: TGTGCCAGCAGTTTACGGGTGATGAGCTCTGGAAACACCATATATTTT.